The rows below give T cell receptor beta chains drawn from one sample of a study of T cells in tumors after PD-1 blockade. The protocol was immunoSEQ multiplex PCR, while the TCRdb copy is restricted to in-frame clones and leaves out a portion. Found here are tens of thousands of clones, roughly 75% of them singletons; the top ten hold 10% to 15%. The sequenced sample was PBMCs, obtained before anti-PD-1 treatment. The receptor source for this set is a human donor with basal cell carcinoma. The CDR3 runs from the conserved cysteine through the conserved F or W. A D gene is named only where the DNA matches it firmly. The size of a clone is reported for some rows only, either as once, few or many, or as a class for expanded clones.

>NA|few|TRBJ2-7|TRBV5-6
CASSQPGSLIPPATYEQYF
TGTGCCAGCAGCCAACCGGGCAGTCTTATACCCCCGGCTACCTACGAGCAGTACTTC
>TRBD1|NA|TRBJ2-5|TRBV29-1
CSGNDRGTQYF
TGCAGCGGGAACGACAGGGGCACCCAGTACTTC
>TRBD2|NA|TRBJ2-5|TRBV28
CASSSIFGGQETQYF
TGTGCCAGCAGTTCAATTTTCGGGGGGCAAGAGACCCAGTACTTC
>NA|NA|TRBJ1-1|TRBV9
CASSSAGDNTEAFF
TGTGCCAGCAGCTCAGCCGGGGACAACACTGAAGCTTTCTTT
>NA|NA|TRBJ1-1|TRBV2
CATRTGSVTEAFF
TGTGCCACCCGAACAGGGTCTGTCACTGAAGCTTTCTTT
>TRBD1|NA|TRBJ2-6|TRBV5-1
CASSQGQGAFFGANVLTF
TGCGCCAGCAGCCAAGGACAGGGCGCATTCTTTGGGGCCAACGTCCTGACTTTC
>NA|NA|TRBJ2-7|TRBV2
CASTTVSSYEQYF
TGTGCCAGCACTACAGTATCCTCCTACGAGCAGTACTTC
>NA|NA|TRBJ1-5|TRBV7-6
CASNTKKGQRDQPQHF
TGTGCCAGTAACACTAAAAAAGGACAGCGTGATCAGCCCCAGCATTTT
>TRBD2|NA|TRBJ2-7|TRBV5-1
CASRPFIAGDYEQYF
TGCGCCAGCAGACCCTTCATAGCGGGGGACTACGAGCAGTACTTC
>NA|NA|TRBJ1-6|TRBV6-5
CASSPRLGFDSPLHF
TGTGCCAGCAGTCCCCGGTTGGGGTTTGATTCACCCCTCCACTTT
>NA|NA|TRBJ1-2|TRBV13
CASSVGQRSGYTF
TGTGCCAGCAGCGTCGGGCAGAGATCGGGCTACACCTTC
>NA|NA|TRBJ2-7|TRBV3-1/TRBV3-2
CASSQEGHWGVYEQYF
TGTGCCAGCAGCCAAGAAGGGCATTGGGGGGTCTACGAGCAGTACTTC
>NA|NA|TRBJ1-6|TRBV10-2
CASSDRDSYNSPLHF
TGCGCCAGCAGTGACAGGGATTCCTATAATTCACCCCTCCACTTT
>NA|NA|TRBJ2-1|TRBV13
CASSLGDRRVGEQFF
TGTGCCAGCAGCTTGGGGGACCGAAGAGTAGGTGAGCAGTTCTTC
>TRBD2|NA|TRBJ2-1|TRBV14
CASSQGLAGARYNEQFF
TGTGCCAGCAGCCAAGGGCTAGCGGGGGCCCGCTACAATGAGCAGTTCTTC
>NA|NA|TRBJ1-5|TRBV5-1
CASSSGYSNQPQHF
TGCGCCAGCAGCTCTGGGTATAGCAATCAGCCCCAGCATTTT
>NA|few|TRBJ1-1|TRBV30
CAWSLSTEAFF
TGTGCCTGGAGTCTAAGCACTGAAGCTTTCTTT
>NA|few|TRBJ1-4|TRBV3-1/TRBV3-2
CASSQTFLATNEKLFF
TGTGCCAGCAGCCAAACATTTCTTGCAACTAATGAAAAACTGTTTTTT
>NA|NA|TRBJ2-2|TRBV5-1
CASSLVTLNTGELFF
TGCGCCAGCAGCTTGGTTACTCTGAACACCGGGGAGCTGTTTTTT
>NA|NA|TRBJ2-1|TRBV10-2
CASSESETGGYNEQFF
TGCGCCAGCAGTGAGTCCGAGACAGGCGGCTACAATGAGCAGTTCTTC
>TRBD2|NA|TRBJ2-6|TRBV5-6
CASSTPGGYSGANVLTF
TGTGCCAGCAGCACCCCCGGGGGGTACTCTGGGGCCAACGTCCTGACTTTC
>TRBD1|NA|TRBJ1-1|TRBV6-6
CATEPGQGGAFF
TGTGCCACCGAACCGGGACAGGGTGGGGCTTTCTTT
>NA|few|TRBJ2-1|TRBV7-9
CASSLGAAENEQFF
TGTGCCAGCAGCTTAGGGGCAGCGGAGAATGAGCAGTTCTTC
>NA|NA|TRBJ1-2|TRBV13
CASSLRWVDYGYTF
TGTGCCAGCAGCTTAAGATGGGTGGACTATGGCTACACCTTC
>NA|NA|TRBJ2-2|TRBV5-1
CATHRDGNTGELFF
TGCGCCACCCACCGGGACGGCAACACCGGGGAGCTGTTTTTT
>TRBD2|NA|TRBJ2-7|TRBV27
CASSVTSGGDLSIYEQYF
TGTGCCAGCAGTGTAACTAGCGGGGGGGACCTCTCGATTTACGAGCAGTACTTC
>NA|few|TRBJ1-5|TRBV6-1
CASSEEAWWRQPQHF
TGTGCCAGCAGTGAAGAAGCTTGGTGGAGGCAGCCCCAGCATTTT
>NA|NA|TRBJ2-1|TRBV28
CASSADIEQFF
TGTGCCAGCAGTGCCGACATTGAGCAGTTCTTC
>NA|NA|TRBJ2-2|TRBV27
CASSRPGRAGTGELFF
TGTGCCAGCAGTAGACCGGGACGGGCGGGGACCGGGGAGCTGTTTTTT
>TRBD1|NA|TRBJ2-7|TRBV28
CASSPRQGMSEQYF
TGTGCCAGCAGCCCCCGACAGGGTATGAGCGAGCAGTACTTC
>NA|NA|TRBJ2-6|TRBV10-3
CAISSLTGISSGANVLTF
TGTGCCATCAGCTCACTGACAGGTATAAGCTCTGGGGCCAACGTCCTGACTTTC
>NA|NA|TRBJ2-7|TRBV11-3
CASSFSTGHNYEQYF
TGTGCCAGCAGCTTTAGCACGGGACACAACTACGAGCAGTACTTC
>TRBD1|NA|TRBJ1-1|TRBV7-8
CASSLYLRGASKLEAFF
TGTGCCAGCAGCTTATATCTCAGGGGGGCATCAAAGCTCGAAGCTTTCTTT
>TRBD2|NA|TRBJ2-3|TRBV3-1/TRBV3-2
CASSARTSGSTDTQYF
TGTGCCAGCAGCGCCAGGACTAGCGGTAGCACAGATACGCAGTATTTT
>NA|NA|TRBJ1-1|TRBV24-1
CATRERGGTEAFF
TGTGCCACCAGGGAACGGGGAGGGACTGAAGCTTTCTTT
>TRBD1|NA|TRBJ1-5|TRBV29-1
CSVQGASNQPQHF
TGCAGCGTACAGGGGGCGAGCAATCAGCCCCAGCATTTT
>NA|few|TRBJ2-5|TRBV5-1
CASSLLRKETQYF
TGCGCCAGCAGCTTATTGCGAAAAGAGACCCAGTACTTC
>NA|NA|TRBJ2-5|TRBV7-8
CASSHPQGQETQYF
TGTGCCAGCAGCCACCCCCAGGGTCAAGAGACCCAGTACTTC
>NA|NA|TRBJ1-2|TRBV27
CASRPRGLSVTTYGYTF
TGTGCCAGTAGACCTAGGGGCCTGAGTGTGACTACCTATGGCTACACCTTC